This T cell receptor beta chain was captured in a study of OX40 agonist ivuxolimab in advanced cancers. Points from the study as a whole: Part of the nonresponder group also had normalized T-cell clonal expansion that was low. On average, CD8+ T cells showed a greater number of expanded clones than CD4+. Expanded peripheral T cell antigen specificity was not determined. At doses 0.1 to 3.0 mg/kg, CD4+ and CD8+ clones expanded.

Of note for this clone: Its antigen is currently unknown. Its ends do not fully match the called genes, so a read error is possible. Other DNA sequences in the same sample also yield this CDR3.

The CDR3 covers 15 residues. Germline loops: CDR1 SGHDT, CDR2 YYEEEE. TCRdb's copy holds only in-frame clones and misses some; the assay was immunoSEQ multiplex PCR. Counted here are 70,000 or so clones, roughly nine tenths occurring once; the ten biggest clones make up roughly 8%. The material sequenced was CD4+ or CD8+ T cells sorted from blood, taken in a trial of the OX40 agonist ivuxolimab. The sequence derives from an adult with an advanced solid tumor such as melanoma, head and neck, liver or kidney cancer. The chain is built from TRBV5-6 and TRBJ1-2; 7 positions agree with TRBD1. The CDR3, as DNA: TGTGCCAGCAGCCCTTCGACAGGGAGAAACTACGGCTACACCTTC. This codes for CASSPSTGRNYGYTF.